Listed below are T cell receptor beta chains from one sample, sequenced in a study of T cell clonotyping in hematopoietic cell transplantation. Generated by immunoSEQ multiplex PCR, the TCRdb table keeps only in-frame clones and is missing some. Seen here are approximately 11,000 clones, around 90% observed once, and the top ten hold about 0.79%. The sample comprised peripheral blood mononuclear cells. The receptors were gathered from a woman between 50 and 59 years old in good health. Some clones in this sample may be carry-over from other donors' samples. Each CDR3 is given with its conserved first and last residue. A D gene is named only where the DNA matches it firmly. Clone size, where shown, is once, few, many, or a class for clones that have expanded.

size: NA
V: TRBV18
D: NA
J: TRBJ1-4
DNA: TGTGCCAGCTCACCAAGGACTACCAGGGCCGGGGATGAAAAACTGTTTTTT
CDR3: CASSPRTTRAGDEKLFF

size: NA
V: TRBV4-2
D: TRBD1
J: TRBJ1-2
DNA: TGTGCCAGCAGCCCCATTCCGGGACAGGCACTTGACTATGGCTACACCTTC
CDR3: CASSPIPGQALDYGYTF

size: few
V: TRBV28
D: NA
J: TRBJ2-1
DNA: TGTGCCAGCAGTTGGGGGGTTGAAGAGCAGTTCTTC
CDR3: CASSWGVEEQFF

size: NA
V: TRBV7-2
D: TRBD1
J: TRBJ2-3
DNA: TGTGCCAGCAGCCAGGACAGGGGCACAGATACGCAGTATTTT
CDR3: CASSQDRGTDTQYF

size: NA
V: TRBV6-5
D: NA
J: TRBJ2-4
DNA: TGTGCCAGGTCCGGGGTGGTCAAAAACATTCAGTACTTC
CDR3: CARSGVVKNIQYF

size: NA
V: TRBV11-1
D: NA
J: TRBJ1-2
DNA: TGTGCCAGCAGCTTTGACCAGGGAGGAGGCTATGGCTACACCTTC
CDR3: CASSFDQGGGYGYTF

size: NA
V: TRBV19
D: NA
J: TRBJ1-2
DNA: TGTGCCAGTAGTGGCGGCTCGGGCTACACCTTC
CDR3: CASSGGSGYTF

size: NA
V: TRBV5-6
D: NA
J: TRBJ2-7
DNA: TGTGCCAGCAGCAACGGGGCGGAGTCCTACGAGCAGTACTTC
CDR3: CASSNGAESYEQYF

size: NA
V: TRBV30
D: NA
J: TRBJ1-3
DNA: TGTGCCTGGAGTGCAACGGCCGGTGGAAACACCATATATTTT
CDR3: CAWSATAGGNTIYF

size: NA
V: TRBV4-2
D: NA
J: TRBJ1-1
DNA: TGTGCCAGCAGCCAATTCTGGACGAACCCTGAAGCTTTCTTT
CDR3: CASSQFWTNPEAFF

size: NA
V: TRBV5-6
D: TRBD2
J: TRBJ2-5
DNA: TGTGCCAGCAGCTTGGCCCCGGGACTAGGAGAGACCCAGTACTTC
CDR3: CASSLAPGLGETQYF

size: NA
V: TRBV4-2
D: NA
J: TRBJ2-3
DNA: TGTGCCAGCAGCCAAGAGACGGTTAACACAGATACGCAGTATTTT
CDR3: CASSQETVNTDTQYF

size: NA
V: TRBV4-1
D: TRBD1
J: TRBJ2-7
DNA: TGCGCCAGCAGCTATAATCTGGACAGGGTAGAGTACTTC
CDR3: CASSYNLDRVEYF

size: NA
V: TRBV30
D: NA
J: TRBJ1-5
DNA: TGTGCCTGGAGTGAAACACAAACGCAGCCCCAGCATTTT
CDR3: CAWSETQTQPQHF

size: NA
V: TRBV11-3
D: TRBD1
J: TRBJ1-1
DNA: TGTGCGTCCACGCCAGGGGGGGAGCAGGGAGGCAGGAACACTGAAGCTTTCTTT
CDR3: CASTPGGEQGGRNTEAFF

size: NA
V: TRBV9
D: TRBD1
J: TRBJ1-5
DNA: TGTGCCAGCAGTGGGACAGGGACAGTCGATCAGCCCCAGCATTTT
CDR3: CASSGTGTVDQPQHF

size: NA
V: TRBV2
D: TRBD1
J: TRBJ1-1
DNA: TGTGCCAGCAGGGGACAGGGGGCGGCTGAAGCTTTCTTT
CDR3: CASRGQGAAEAFF

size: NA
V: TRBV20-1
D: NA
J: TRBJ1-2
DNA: TGCAGTGCTCCTCCTACAAATGGCTACACCTTC
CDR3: CSAPPTNGYTF